One sample yielded the 7 T cell receptor beta chains listed below, sequenced in a study of T cells in Graves' hyperthyroidism and ophthalmopathy. RNA transcripts gave rise to amplified TCR beta CDR3 regions. A first-round RT-PCR of the TCR CDR3 used the HTBI primer set. Via MiXCR, TCRdb re-called the multiplex PCR reads, giving one row per CDR3 protein. The table records 300,000 to 450,000 distinct CDR3 sequences, more than 14% of them present only once. Sequencing was performed on blood. These receptors were collected from a woman aged 25 to 39 with Graves' ophthalmopathy.

About this clonotype itself: The final CDR3 position lacks the conserved phenylalanine or tryptophan, pointing to a likely read error. The chain joins TRBV6-1 to TRBJ1-6; 7 positions agree with TRBD1. The CDR3 is 17 amino acids. The ends lost 6 bases at V and 11 bases at J; junction bases unmatched: 19. Germline CDR1 and CDR2: MNHNS and SASEGT. The CDR3 region is CASRTHRGGIFSAPLHS. In nucleotides, the CDR3 is TGTGCCAGCAGAACTCACAGGGGAGGTATATTTAGTGCACCCCTCCACTCT.

A few counts support this clonotype. This chain joins TRBV4-1 and TRBJ1-1; unclear D gene. The V end lost 7 bases, the J end lost 7 bases, and 16 bases lay between the germline ends. The germline V gene encodes CDR1 MGHRA and CDR2 YSYEKL. This CDR3 has 13 amino acids. The CDR3 nucleotides are TGCGCCAGCAACTTCGACGGTGGGTTTGAAGCTTTCTTT. It encodes CASNFDGGFEAFF.

This clonotype has ten or more counts. The chain has TRBV12-5 and TRBJ2-1; tentatively, D is TRBD1 (5 bases). V lost 9 bases and J lost 7, with 22 bases in between. This CDR3 region has 15 residues. Germline CDR1 LGHNT, CDR2 FRNRAP. Here the CDR3 DNA reads TGTGCTAGCCGACTTCAGGGAAGTGGGCTTAATGAGCAGTTCTTC. This gives the protein CASRLQGSGLNEQFF.

This clonotype was found a few times. The V and J genes are TRBV29-1 and TRBJ2-2, with a possible D match to TRBD2 (6 bases). This CDR3 comprises 14 residues. Germline CDR1 and CDR2: SQVTM and ANQGSEA. V dropped 3 bases and J dropped 4 bases, with 12 bases sitting between them. For the CDR3, the DNA is TGCAGCGTTGATACCGGGGGTATCACCGGGGAGCTGTTTTTT. This translates into CSVDTGGITGELFF.

This clonotype was seen many times. For the CDR3, the DNA is TGTGCCAGCTTATTAAGGGCTAGCGGGGGCCGGAATGAGCAGTTCTTC. Protein sequence: CASLLRASGGRNEQFF. The gene calls are TRBV2 and TRBJ2-1; 10 bases are a match to TRBD2. CDR3 size: 16 residues. The trim removed 8 bases at V and 7 bases at J, leaving 14 bases unmatched. Germline CDR1 SNHLY, CDR2 FYNNEI.

This clonotype was seen ten or more times. The chain is built from TRBV27 and TRBJ1-4; D uncertain. Germline CDR1 MNHEY, CDR2 SMNVEV (reference sequence). V lost 3 bases and J lost 3, with 8 bases in between. The length of the CDR3 is 14 residues. The CDR3: CASSFHGANEKLFF. The DNA for the CDR3 is TGTGCCAGCAGTTTCCACGGAGCTAATGAAAAACTGTTTTTT.

This clonotype was found many times. The V call is TRBV15, the J call TRBJ1-2; D perhaps matches TRBD1 (5 bases). Trimming removed 3 bases from V and 2 bases from J, with 7 bases in between. CDR3 length: 13 amino acids. Germline values: CDR1 LNHNV, CDR2 YYDKDF (reference sequence). The DNA of the CDR3 is TGTGCCACCAGCAGCCGGGACAACTATGGCTACACCTTC. Translated: CATSSRDNYGYTF.